This T cell receptor beta chain derives from a study of T cell responses to AZD1222 COVID-19 vaccine. The assay was immunoSEQ multiplex PCR, and TCRdb's table has in-frame clones only and misses some. The data hold roughly 80,000 clones, with around 89% observed a single time. Germline values: CDR1 SGDLS, CDR2 YYNGEE. CDR3 length: 14 amino acids. Trimming removed 0 bases from V and 4 bases from J, with 10 bases in between. The sample here was peripheral blood, taken on day 0 of AZD1222 vaccination. The chain combines TRBV9 with TRBJ1-2, with D possibly being TRBD1 (6 bases). This sequence was found in an adult in good health. CDR3 residues: CASSVGGGIYGYTF. The DNA of the CDR3 is TGTGCCAGCAGCGTAGGTGGGGGCATCTATGGCTACACCTTC.